A single sample gave rise to the 23 T cell receptor beta chains below, sequenced in a study of blood T cell repertoires in COVID-19. This table comes from immunoSEQ multiplex PCR, and its TCRdb copy is limited to in-frame clones, with some not included. This sample has approximately 360,000 clones; 88% occur once, and the top ten carry around 0.95%. Sequencing used PBMCs or T cells enriched from blood (not recorded which). These receptor sequences come from a woman in her 30s with acute COVID-19.

V and J are TRBV6-4 and TRBJ1-2; no firm D call. The CDR3 totals 14 residues. Trimming cost V 0 bases and J 4 bases, with 9 bases left between them. Per germline, CDR1 MRHNA and CDR2 SNTAGT. The CDR3 loop is CASSDSAGSYGYTF. In nucleotides, the CDR3 is TGTGCCAGCAGTGACTCAGCTGGGAGCTATGGCTACACCTTC.

This clone was seen only once. V usage is TRBV24-1 and J usage is TRBJ1-5; no firm D call. This CDR3 is built from 15 residues. V was pared by 7 bases and J by 2 bases, with 14 bases between. Per germline, CDR1 KGHDR and CDR2 SFDVKD. The CDR3 is CATSEGGIGNQPQHF. CDR3 nucleotides: TGTGCCACCAGCGAGGGAGGGATAGGCAATCAGCCCCAGCATTTT.

The chain combines TRBV4-3 with TRBJ2-7; 7 nucleotides match TRBD1. Trimming at V came to 1 base and at J to 0 bases, leaving 9 bases not matched to a gene. In germline, CDR1 is LGHNA, CDR2 YSLEER. The CDR3 is 17 amino acids. This chain's CDR3 is CASSQVYDRAVSYEQYF. The CDR3 DNA reads as TGCGCCAGCAGCCAAGTTTATGACAGGGCCGTCTCCTACGAGCAGTACTTC.

This clone has just one count. CDR3 residues: CASSEWLGGGNTGELFF. CDR3 bases: TGTGCCAGCAGTGAATGGTTGGGCGGGGGGAACACCGGGGAGCTGTTTTTT. V is TRBV6-1 and J is TRBJ2-2, with 7 positions matching TRBD2. Germline assignment: CDR1 MNHNS and CDR2 SASEGT. J gave up 1 base and V 2 bases, and 7 bases lay outside the gene matches. This CDR3 spans 17 amino acids.

The chain uses TRBV9 and TRBJ2-2; no firm D call. Germline V gene data show CDR1 as SGDLS and CDR2 as YYNGEE. Trimming cost V 0 bases and J 0 bases, with 6 bases left between them. This CDR3 spans 15 amino acids. The CDR3 nucleotides read TGTGCCAGCAGCGTAGTGGCAGCGAACACCGGGGAGCTGTTTTTT. Amino acids: CASSVVAANTGELFF.

The genes are TRBV7-3 and TRBJ1-1; possibly TRBD1 for D (6 bases). CDR3 size: 17 residues. CDR1 is SGHTA, CDR2 FQGTGA, per germline. Trimming removed 0 bases from V and 4 bases from J, with 18 bases in between. CDR3 nucleotides: TGTGCCAGCAGCTTAACAGGGGGAGCTTTGTTTAGCACTGAAGCTTTCTTT. As protein: CASSLTGGALFSTEAFF.

The chain employs TRBV29-1 and TRBJ1-1; 7 bases are shared with TRBD1. The CDR3 is 14 residues long. Looked up from germline, CDR1 is SQVTM and CDR2 is ANQGSEA. The ends lost 6 bases at V and 2 bases at J; junction bases unmatched: 9. In nucleotides, the CDR3 is TGCAGCGTCCGAGGGGGCTGGGATAACACTGAAGCTTTCTTT. The encoded protein is CSVRGGWDNTEAFF. The variable domain in full, completed from reference TRBV29-1 and TRBJ1-1, reads SAVISQKPSRDICQRGTSLTIQCQVDSQVTMMFWYRQQPGQSLTLIATANQGSEATYESGFVIDKFPISRPNLTFSTLTVSNMSPEDSSIYLCSVRGGWDNTEAFFGQGTRLTVV.

The chain recombines TRBV10-3 with TRBJ2-4; TRBD1 is a possible D gene (7 bases). Trimming removed 7 bases from V and 5 bases from J, with 12 bases in between. The CDR3 spans 13 residues. Germline loops: CDR1 ENHRY, CDR2 SYGVKD. CDR3 nucleotide sequence: TGTGCCATCAAGGCGGGGACAGAAAACATTCAGTACTTC. It encodes CAIKAGTENIQYF.

The V call is TRBV10-1, the J call TRBJ1-1; 8 bases align to TRBD1. The CDR3 sequence is 16 residues long. Germline trimming cut 6 bases from V and 0 bases from J; bases unmatched to any gene: 9. Germline CDR1 is WNHNN and CDR2 is SYGVQD (reference sequence). The CDR3 loop reads CASSSGQGLMNTEAFF. The CDR3 nucleotides read TGCGCCAGCAGCTCCGGACAGGGATTAATGAACACTGAAGCTTTCTTT.

This chain connects TRBV19 to TRBJ2-1; tentative D call: TRBD1 (5 bases). Germline V lookup: CDR1 LNHDA, CDR2 SQIVND (reference sequence). V gave up 6 bases and J gave up 7 bases, with 7 bases separating them. The CDR3 is 11 amino acids. CDR3 protein: CASSQGNEQFF. CDR3 DNA sequence: TGTGCCAGTAGCCAGGGAAATGAGCAGTTCTTC.

This sequence joins TRBV4-1 and TRBJ2-7; perhaps TRBD1 as D (5 bases). Trimming shortened V by 0 bases and J by 2 bases, and 11 bases separated the two germline ends. This CDR3 is built from 15 residues. Germline CDR1 and CDR2: MGHRA and YSYEKL. This CDR3 reads CASSQERTPPYEQYF. For the CDR3, the DNA is TGCGCCAGCAGCCAAGAGAGGACACCACCCTACGAGCAGTACTTC.

This sequence joins TRBV3-1 (or the pseudogene TRBV3-2) and TRBJ2-1; the D is unclear. Looked up from germline, CDR1 is LGHDT and CDR2 is YNNKEL (reference sequence). The ends were cut back, 0 bases at V and 0 bases at J, with 6 bases in the middle. The CDR3 runs to 15 residues. The chain's CDR3 is CASSQETSSYNEQFF. The CDR3 DNA is TGTGCCAGCAGCCAAGAAACCAGCTCCTACAATGAGCAGTTCTTC.

The rearrangement uses TRBV18 and TRBJ2-7, with D possibly matching TRBD2 (5 bases). Germline V gene lookup returns CDR1 KGHSH and CDR2 LQKENI. The CDR3 has 13 residues. Between the trimmed V and J ends, which lost 4 bases and 1 base, there was a span of 8 bases. CDR3 nucleotide sequence: TGTGCCAGCTCACGGACTGGTTCCTACGAGCAGTACTTC. This codes for CASSRTGSYEQYF.

The genes are TRBV10-2 and TRBJ1-1; 7 nucleotides agree with TRBD1. Trimming removed 7 bases from V and 0 bases from J; junction bases left unmatched: 8. The CDR3 spans 15 residues. The germline CDR1 and CDR2 sequences are WSHSY and SAAADI. CDR3 sequence (DNA): TGCGCCAGCAACTGGGGACAGCCTGTGAACACTGAAGCTTTCTTT. Translated: CASNWGQPVNTEAFF.

Concerning this clone itself: The same CDR3 is also encoded by other DNA sequences in this sample. V is TRBV5-1 and J is TRBJ1-1; D uncertain. Germline V gives CDR1 SGHRS, CDR2 YFSETQ. With 1 base removed from V and 0 bases from J, the gap between germline ends came to 7 bases. CDR3 length: 14 amino acids. In DNA, the CDR3 is TGCGCCAGCAGCTTGTACAGTTTGAACACTGAAGCTTTCTTT. Its translation is CASSLYSLNTEAFF.

The rearrangement uses TRBV14 and TRBJ1-1; D is possibly TRBD1 (6 bases). Germline-derived CDR1 and CDR2 are SGHDN and FVKESK. The V end lost 4 bases, the J end lost 5 bases, and 17 bases lay between the germline ends. This CDR3 contains 15 residues. CDR3 region: CASSPAQGRSTEAFF. The CDR3, as DNA: TGTGCCAGCAGCCCCGCACAGGGTCGGTCGACTGAAGCTTTCTTT.

The chain has TRBV6-2 or TRBV6-3 and TRBJ2-1, with a tentative D call TRBD2 (6 bases). Trimming cost V 0 bases and J 15 bases, with 12 bases left between them. This CDR3 is built from 12 residues. In germline, CDR1 is MNHEY, CDR2 SVGEGT. The CDR3 bases are TGTGCCAGCAGTTACTCGGAGGGCAGGCTGTTCTTC. Its protein is CASSYSEGRLFF.

This chain joins TRBV7-2 and TRBJ1-6; TRBD1 agrees at 8 bases. Germline V CDR1 and CDR2: SGHTA, FQGNSA. With V trimmed by 2 bases and J by 10 bases, 7 bases remained unmatched. The CDR3 is made up of 15 amino acids. CDR3 sequence reads: CASSLYAGGGSPLHF. The CDR3, as DNA: TGTGCCAGCAGCTTATATGCAGGGGGCGGGTCACCCCTCCACTTT.

The chain recombines TRBV5-1 with TRBJ2-2; possibly TRBD1 for D (5 bases). Germline CDR1 is SGHRS and CDR2 is YFSETQ. Trimming removed 2 bases from V and 6 bases from J, with 17 bases in between. The CDR3 runs to 16 residues. In DNA, the CDR3 is TGCGCCAGCAGCTTTGCAGGGCTCCAAACTGCCGGGGAGCTGTTTTTT. This encodes CASSFAGLQTAGELFF. The full variable domain, rest sourced from reference TRBV5-1 and TRBJ2-2, is KAGVTQTPRYLIKTRGQQVTLSCSPISGHRSVSWYQQTPGQGLQFLFEYFSETQRNKGNFPGRFSGRQFSNSRSEMNVSTLELGDSALYLCASSFAGLQTAGELFFGEGSRLTVL.

The chain links TRBV9 to TRBJ2-2, with D possibly being TRBD1 (6 bases). The germline V gene encodes CDR1 SGDLS and CDR2 YYNGEE. V gave up 4 bases and J gave up 6 bases, with 25 bases separating them. The CDR3 extends over 18 amino acids. The CDR3 loop is CASSRNPPVWGRAGELFF. The CDR3 coding sequence is TGTGCCAGCAGCCGCAATCCACCCGTTTGGGGGCGCGCCGGGGAGCTGTTTTTT.

In its sample, this clone was seen once. V and J are TRBV29-1 and TRBJ2-5; a weak D match, TRBD1 (6 bases). V lost 6 bases, J lost 2 bases, and 10 bases lay in between. The CDR3 contains 12 residues. Germline V lookup: CDR1 SQVTM, CDR2 ANQGSEA. CDR3 protein: CSVAQGQETQYF. CDR3 DNA: TGCAGCGTAGCTCAGGGGCAAGAGACCCAGTACTTC.

V usage is TRBV3-1 (or the pseudogene TRBV3-2) and J usage is TRBJ1-1; D is uncertain. V dropped 1 base and J dropped 0 bases, with 15 bases sitting between them. Germline V gives CDR1 LGHDT, CDR2 YNNKEL (reference sequence). The CDR3 sequence is 17 residues long. In DNA, the CDR3 is TGTGCCAGCAGCCAAGGAGGGTCCCCCACTCTGAACACTGAAGCTTTCTTT. Translation: CASSQGGSPTLNTEAFF.

This chain joins TRBV5-6 and TRBJ1-6; D remains ambiguous. Trimming shortened V by 0 bases and J by 8 bases, and 15 bases separated the two germline ends. Per the germline V gene, CDR1 is SGHDT and CDR2 is YYEEEE. The CDR3 runs to 16 residues. The CDR3 loop is CASSLGPTRTHSPLHF. The CDR3 DNA follows: TGTGCCAGCAGCTTGGGCCCCACAAGGACTCATTCACCCCTCCACTTT.